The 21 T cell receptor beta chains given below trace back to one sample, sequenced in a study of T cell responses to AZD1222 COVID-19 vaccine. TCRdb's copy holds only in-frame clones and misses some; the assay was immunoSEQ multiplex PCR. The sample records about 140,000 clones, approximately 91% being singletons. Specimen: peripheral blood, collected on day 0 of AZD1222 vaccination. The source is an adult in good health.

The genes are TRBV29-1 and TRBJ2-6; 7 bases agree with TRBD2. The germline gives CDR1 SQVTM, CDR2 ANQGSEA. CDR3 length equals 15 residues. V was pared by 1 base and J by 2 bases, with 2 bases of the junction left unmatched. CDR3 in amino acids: CSVEVGGTGANVLTF. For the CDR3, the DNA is TGCAGCGTTGAAGTGGGAGGGACTGGGGCCAACGTCCTGACTTTC.

CDR3 amino acids: CASSPRGGGGYTF. The CDR3 DNA reads as TGTGCCAGCAGTCCCCGGGGGGGTGGTGGCTACACCTTC. V is TRBV6-5 and J is TRBJ1-2; tentatively, D is TRBD1 (5 bases). V was clipped by 5 bases and J by 7 bases, with 14 bases between them. The germline V gene has CDR1 MNHEY and CDR2 SVGAGI. This CDR3 comprises 13 residues.

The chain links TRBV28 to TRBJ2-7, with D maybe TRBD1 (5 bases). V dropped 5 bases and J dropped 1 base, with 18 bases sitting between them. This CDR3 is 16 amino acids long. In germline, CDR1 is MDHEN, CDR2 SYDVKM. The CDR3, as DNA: TGTGCCAGCAGTGCATCCGGTTTGACAGATTCCTACGAGCAGTACTTC. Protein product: CASSASGLTDSYEQYF.

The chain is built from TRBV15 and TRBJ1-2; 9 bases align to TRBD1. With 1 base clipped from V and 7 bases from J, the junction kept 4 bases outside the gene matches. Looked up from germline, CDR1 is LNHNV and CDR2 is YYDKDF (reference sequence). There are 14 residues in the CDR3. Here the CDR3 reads CATSRVRTGAGYTF. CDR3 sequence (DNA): TGTGCCACCAGCAGAGTCCGGACAGGGGCTGGCTACACCTTC.

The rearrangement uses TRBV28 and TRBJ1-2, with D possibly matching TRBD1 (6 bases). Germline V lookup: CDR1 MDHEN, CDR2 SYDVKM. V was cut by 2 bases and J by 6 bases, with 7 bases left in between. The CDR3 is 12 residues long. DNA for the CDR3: TGTGCCAGCAGTTTAGGGACAAATGGCTACACCTTC. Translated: CASSLGTNGYTF.

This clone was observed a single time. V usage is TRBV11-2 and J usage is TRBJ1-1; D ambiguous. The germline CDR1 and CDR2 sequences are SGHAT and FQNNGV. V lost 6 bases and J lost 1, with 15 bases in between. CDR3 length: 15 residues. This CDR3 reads CASSPGPLRNTEAFF. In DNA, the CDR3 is TGTGCCAGCAGTCCGGGTCCACTCAGGAACACTGAAGCTTTCTTT.

The CDR3 DNA is TGTGCCAGCAGTGCGGCAGCGGGCACAGATACGCAGTATTTT. Translated: CASSAAAGTDTQYF. The chain has TRBV6-4 and TRBJ2-3; TRBD2 is a possible D gene (5 bases). Trimming cost V 4 bases and J 1 base, with 9 bases left between them. There are 14 residues in the CDR3. The germline CDR1 and CDR2 sequences are MRHNA and SNTAGT.

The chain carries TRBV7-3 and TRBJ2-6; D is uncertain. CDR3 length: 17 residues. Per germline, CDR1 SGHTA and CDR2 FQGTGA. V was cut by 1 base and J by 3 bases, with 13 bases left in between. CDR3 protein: CASSLMWGFDGANVLTF. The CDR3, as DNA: TGTGCCAGCAGCTTAATGTGGGGATTTGATGGGGCCAACGTCCTGACTTTC.

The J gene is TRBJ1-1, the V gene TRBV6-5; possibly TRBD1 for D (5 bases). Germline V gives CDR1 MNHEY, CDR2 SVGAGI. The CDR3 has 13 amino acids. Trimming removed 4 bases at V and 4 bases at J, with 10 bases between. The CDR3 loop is CASSWDGGTEAFF. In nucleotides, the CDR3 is TGTGCCAGCAGTTGGGACGGAGGCACTGAAGCTTTCTTT.

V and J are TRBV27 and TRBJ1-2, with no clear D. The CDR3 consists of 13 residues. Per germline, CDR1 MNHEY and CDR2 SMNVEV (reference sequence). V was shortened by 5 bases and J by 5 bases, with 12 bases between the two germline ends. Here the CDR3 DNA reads TGTGCCAGCAGTCTCACCGCAGGATATGGCTACACCTTC. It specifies CASSLTAGYGYTF.

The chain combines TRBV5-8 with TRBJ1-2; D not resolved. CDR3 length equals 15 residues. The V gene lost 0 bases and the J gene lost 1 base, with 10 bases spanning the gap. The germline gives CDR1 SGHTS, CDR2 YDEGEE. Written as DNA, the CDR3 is TGTGCCAGCAGCTTGGAACCGACCATTAACTATGGCTACACCTTC. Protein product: CASSLEPTINYGYTF.

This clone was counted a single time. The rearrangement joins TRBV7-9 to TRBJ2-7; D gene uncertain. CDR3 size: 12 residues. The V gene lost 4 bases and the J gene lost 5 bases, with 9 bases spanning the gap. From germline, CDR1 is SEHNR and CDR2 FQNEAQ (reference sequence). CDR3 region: CASSSPTDEQYF. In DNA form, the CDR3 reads TGTGCCAGCAGCTCACCGACGGACGAGCAGTACTTC.

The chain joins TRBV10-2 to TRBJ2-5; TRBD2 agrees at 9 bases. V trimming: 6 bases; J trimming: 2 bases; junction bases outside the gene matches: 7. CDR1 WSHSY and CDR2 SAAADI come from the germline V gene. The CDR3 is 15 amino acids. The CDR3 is CASRVAGGRQETQYF. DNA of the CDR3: TGCGCCAGCAGAGTGGCGGGAGGGAGACAAGAGACCCAGTACTTC.

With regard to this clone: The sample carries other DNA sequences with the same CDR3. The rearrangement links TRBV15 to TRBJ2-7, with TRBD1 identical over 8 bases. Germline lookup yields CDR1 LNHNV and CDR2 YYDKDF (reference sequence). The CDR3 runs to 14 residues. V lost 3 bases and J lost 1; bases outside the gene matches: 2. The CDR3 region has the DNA TGTGCCACCAGCAGGGACAGGGAATCCTACGAGCAGTACTTC. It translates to CATSRDRESYEQYF.

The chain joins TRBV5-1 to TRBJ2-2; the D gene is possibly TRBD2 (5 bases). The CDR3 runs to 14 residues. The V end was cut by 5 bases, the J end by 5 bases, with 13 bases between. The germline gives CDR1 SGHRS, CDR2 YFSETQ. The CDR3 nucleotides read TGCGCCAGCAGTAAGGACTTAGCGACCGGGGAGCTGTTTTTT. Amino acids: CASSKDLATGELFF. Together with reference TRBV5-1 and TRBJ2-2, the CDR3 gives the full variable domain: KAGVTQTPRYLIKTRGQQVTLSCSPISGHRSVSWYQQTPGQGLQFLFEYFSETQRNKGNFPGRFSGRQFSNSRSEMNVSTLELGDSALYLCASSKDLATGELFFGEGSRLTVL.

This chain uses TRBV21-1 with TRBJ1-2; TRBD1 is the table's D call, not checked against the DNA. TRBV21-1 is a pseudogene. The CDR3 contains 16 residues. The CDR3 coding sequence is TGTGCCAGCAGCAAACCCTCCAGGGGCCCTAACTATGGCTACACCTTC. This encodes CASSKPSRGPNYGYTF.

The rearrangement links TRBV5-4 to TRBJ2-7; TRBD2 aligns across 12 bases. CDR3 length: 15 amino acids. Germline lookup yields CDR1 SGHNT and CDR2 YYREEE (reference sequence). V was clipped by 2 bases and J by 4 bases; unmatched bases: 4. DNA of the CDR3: TGTGCCAGCAGCTTTACTAGCGGGAGGAAGTACGAGCAGTACTTC. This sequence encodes CASSFTSGRKYEQYF.

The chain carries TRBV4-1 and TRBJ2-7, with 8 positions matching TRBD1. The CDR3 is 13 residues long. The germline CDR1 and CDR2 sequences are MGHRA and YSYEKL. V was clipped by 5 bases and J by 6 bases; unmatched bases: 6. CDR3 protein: CASSKTGELEQYF. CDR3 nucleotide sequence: TGCGCCAGCAGCAAGACAGGGGAGCTCGAGCAGTACTTC.

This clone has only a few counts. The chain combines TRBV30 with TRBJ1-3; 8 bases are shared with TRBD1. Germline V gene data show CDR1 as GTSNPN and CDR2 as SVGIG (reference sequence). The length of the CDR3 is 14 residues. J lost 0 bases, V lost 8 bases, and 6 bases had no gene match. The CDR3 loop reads CARQGTNSGNTIYF. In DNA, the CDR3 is TGTGCCCGACAGGGGACTAACTCTGGAAACACCATATATTTT.

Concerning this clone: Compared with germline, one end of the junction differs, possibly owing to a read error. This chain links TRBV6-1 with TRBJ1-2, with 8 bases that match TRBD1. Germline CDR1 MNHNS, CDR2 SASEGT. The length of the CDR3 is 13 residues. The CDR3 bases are TGTGCCAGCAGAGAAGACAGGGGCTATGGCTACACCTTC. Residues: CASREDRGYGYTF.

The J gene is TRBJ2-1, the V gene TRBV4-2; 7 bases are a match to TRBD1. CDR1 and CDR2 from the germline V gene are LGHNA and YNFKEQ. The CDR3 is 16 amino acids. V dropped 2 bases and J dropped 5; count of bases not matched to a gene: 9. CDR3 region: CASSQPTGETNNEQFF. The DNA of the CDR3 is TGTGCCAGCAGCCAACCCACAGGGGAAACCAACAATGAGCAGTTCTTC.